This T cell receptor beta chain emerged from a study of T-cell reconstitution after alpha-beta-depleted transplantation in children. TCRbeta library construction was performed incorporating unique molecular identifiers. TCRdb re-called the PCR reads through MiXCR, storing one row per CDR3 protein. The sample has about 580,000 distinct CDR3 sequences; more than 20% are singletons. This clonotype was recorded many times. Its antigen remains unknown. Overall study findings and caveats: Several hundred expanded graft clones reportedly gave rise to the alpha-beta T cells present about two months after transplant. After one year, T-cell counts and TCRbeta diversity mostly came from new T cells.

The CDR3 length is 14 residues. Germline CDR1 reads SQVTM; CDR2 reads ANQGSEA. Trimming cost V 6 bases and J 3 bases, with 16 bases left between them. The chain carries TRBV29-1 and TRBJ2-3, with D perhaps TRBD1 (7 bases). The origin of this receptor is a boy younger than two who had a stem cell transplant for acute myeloid leukemia, so the T cells may come from the graft donor. The specimen comprised PBMCs, mostly from graft donor cells, sampled 360 days after TCRalphabeta/CD19-depleted stem cell transplant. CDR3 nucleotide sequence: TGCAGCGTCAGGGACAGCGGGTGGACAGATACGCAGTATTTT. It specifies CSVRDSGWTDTQYF.